One and the same sample provided the 26 T cell receptor beta chains below, sequenced in a study of T cells in localized non-small cell lung cancer (dated by TCRdb to 2019 to 2021). Receptors were amplified or captured by the immunoSEQ multiplex PCR assay. As stored in TCRdb, this immuneACCESS dataset retains in-frame rearrangements with V and J assigned. A fraction of the clones does not appear; measured against another copy, unresolved V genes explain less than half of the discrepancy, and the remainder lacks a known reason. Within this sample are around 25,000 clones, with 92% of them counted one time only. 2.5% to 3% of the sample is in the top ten clones. Sequencing was performed on peripheral blood, taken before any cancer treatment. The source is a woman aged 40 to 75 with stage I lung adenocarcinoma.

The rearrangement uses TRBV11-3 and TRBJ2-3; the D is unclear. Germline V gene data show CDR1 as SGHNT and CDR2 as YENEEA. V was pared by 3 bases and J by 0 bases, with 7 bases between. The CDR3 totals 14 residues. The CDR3 region has the DNA TGTGCCAGCAGCTTGGGGTCTAGCACAGATACGCAGTATTTT. Its translation: CASSLGSSTDTQYF.

This chain connects TRBV27 to TRBJ2-3; D remains unclear. CDR3 length: 14 amino acids. Looked up from germline, CDR1 is MNHEY and CDR2 is SMNVEV (reference sequence). The V gene lost 3 bases and the J gene lost 0 bases, with 7 bases spanning the gap. CDR3 sequence (DNA): TGTGCCAGCAGTTTGATCTTTAGCACAGATACGCAGTATTTT. Translation gives CASSLIFSTDTQYF.

The V gene is TRBV6-5, the J gene TRBJ2-7; D is uncertain. This CDR3 spans 14 amino acids. Per germline, CDR1 MNHEY and CDR2 SVGAGI. V was shortened by 7 bases and J by 3 bases, with 16 bases between the two germline ends. The CDR3 loop is CASTRTSLGYEQYF. DNA for the CDR3: TGTGCCAGCACTAGAACTTCCTTGGGCTACGAGCAGTACTTC.

The genes are TRBV28 and TRBJ2-3; no clear D. Germline V gene lookup returns CDR1 MDHEN and CDR2 SYDVKM. V shed 9 bases and J shed 6 bases, with 16 bases lying between them. The CDR3 spans 13 residues. CDR3 amino acids: CASQRHDGDTQYF. The CDR3 bases are TGTGCCAGTCAAAGACATGATGGGGATACGCAGTATTTT.

The rearrangement uses TRBV7-9 and TRBJ1-3; D gene unclear. Germline V gene lookup returns CDR1 SEHNR and CDR2 FQNEAQ (reference sequence). Trimming pared 5 bases from V and 3 bases from J, leaving 8 bases between. The CDR3 runs 13 residues. This CDR3 is CASSLQVGNTIYF. CDR3 in DNA: TGTGCCAGCAGCCTACAAGTTGGAAACACCATATATTTT.

The V and J genes are TRBV9 and TRBJ2-5, with 10 bases that match TRBD2. J was trimmed by 4 bases and V by 3 bases; bases with no gene match: 6. The germline gives CDR1 SGDLS, CDR2 YYNGEE. There are 15 residues in the CDR3. CDR3 sequence: CASSDTSGVRETQYF. Written as DNA, the CDR3 is TGTGCCAGCAGCGATACTAGCGGGGTTCGAGAGACCCAGTACTTC.

The V call is TRBV30, the J call TRBJ1-1; no clear D gene. This CDR3 is built from 15 residues. Deletions cut 3 bases from V and 2 bases from J, with 16 bases between. Germline V gives CDR1 GTSNPN, CDR2 SVGIG (reference sequence). The CDR3 DNA sequence: TGTGCCTGGAGAGAGGGAGGAACCTACAACACTGAAGCTTTCTTT. This codes for CAWREGGTYNTEAFF. Supplemented by reference TRBV30 and TRBJ1-1, the full variable domain reads SQTIHQWPATLVQPVGSPLSLECTVEGTSNPNLYWYRQAAGRGLQLLFYSVGIGQISSEVPQNLSASRPQDRQFILSSKKLLLSDSGFYLCAWREGGTYNTEAFFGQGTRLTVV.

The rearrangement links TRBV19 to TRBJ2-7; tentatively, D is TRBD2 (5 bases). The CDR3 consists of 13 residues. Germline values: CDR1 LNHDA, CDR2 SQIVND (reference sequence). Between the trimmed V and J ends, which lost 4 bases and 2 bases, there was a span of 9 bases. DNA of the CDR3: TGTGCCAGTAGTAGCGGGTCGACCTACGAGCAGTACTTC. Translating gives CASSSGSTYEQYF.

The genes are TRBV28 and TRBJ2-2; TRBD1 matches at 7 bases. Germline values: CDR1 MDHEN, CDR2 SYDVKM. V shed 7 bases, J shed 6 bases, and the junction held 11 bases outside the gene matches. The CDR3 loop spans 15 amino acids. CDR3 sequence reads: CASILQGSGAGELFF. CDR3 DNA sequence: TGTGCCAGCATTCTACAGGGGTCCGGGGCCGGGGAGCTGTTTTTT.

The chain combines TRBV7-9 with TRBJ2-3; 7 nucleotides agree with TRBD2. CDR3 length equals 15 residues. Germline assignment: CDR1 SEHNR and CDR2 FQNEAQ (reference sequence). The trim removed 1 base at V and 6 bases at J, leaving 7 bases unmatched. CDR3 sequence: CASSLVASGADTQYF. In DNA, the CDR3 is TGTGCCAGCAGCTTAGTGGCTAGCGGCGCCGATACGCAGTATTTT.

This clone was picked up one time. The chain carries TRBV7-9 and TRBJ2-7, with D tentatively TRBD1 (6 bases). The CDR3 runs to 14 residues. The germline V gene has CDR1 SEHNR and CDR2 FQNEAQ (reference sequence). The V end was cut by 2 bases, the J end by 0 bases, with 8 bases between. The DNA of the CDR3 is TGTGCCAGCAGCTTAACAGGGCGCTCCTACGAGCAGTACTTC. It encodes CASSLTGRSYEQYF.

The chain couples TRBV6-5 to TRBJ2-5; TRBD1 agrees at 9 bases. The germline V gene encodes CDR1 MNHEY and CDR2 SVGAGI. There are 15 residues in the CDR3. V trimming: 9 bases; J trimming: 5 bases; junction bases outside the gene matches: 13. CDR3 DNA sequence: TGTGCCAGTCGGGTCGAACAGGGGGCTCGGGAGACCCAGTACTTC. Encoded protein: CASRVEQGARETQYF.

J is TRBJ2-1 and V is TRBV13; 11 bases are shared with TRBD1. The CDR3 covers 15 residues. J gave up 4 bases and V 9 bases, and 8 bases lay outside the gene matches. Germline-derived CDR1 and CDR2 are PRHDT and FYEKMQ (reference sequence). This chain's CDR3 is CASTNRDRGYNEQFF. CDR3 sequence (DNA): TGTGCCAGTACTAACCGGGACAGGGGGTACAATGAGCAGTTCTTC.

The rearrangement uses TRBV14 and TRBJ1-4; D is perhaps TRBD1 (6 bases). Trimming stripped 0 bases from V and 6 bases from J, with 11 bases between. This CDR3 comprises 15 residues. Germline-derived CDR1 and CDR2 are SGHDN and FVKESK. CDR3 region: CASSQEGRGDEKLFF. The DNA for the CDR3 is TGTGCCAGCAGCCAAGAGGGTAGGGGGGATGAAAAACTGTTTTTT. The full variable domain, completed using reference TRBV14 and TRBJ1-4, is EAGVTQFPSHSVIEKGQTVTLRCDPISGHDNLYWYRRVMGKEIKFLLHFVKESKQDESGMPNNRFLAERTGGTYSTLKVQPAELEDSGVYFCASSQEGRGDEKLFFGSGTQLSVL.

The CDR3 sequence: CASVGQEAYEQYF. The CDR3, as DNA: TGTGCCAGCGTGGGACAGGAGGCCTACGAGCAGTACTTC. V usage is TRBV7-9 and J usage is TRBJ2-7; 8 nucleotides line up with TRBD1. V shed 8 bases and J 2 bases; nucleotides not matched to a gene: 5. Germline V gene sequence: CDR1 SEHNR, CDR2 FQNEAQ (reference sequence). This CDR3 has 13 amino acids.

CDR3 residues: CSGDSHNEQFF. The CDR3 nucleotides read TGCAGTGGCGACAGCCACAATGAGCAGTTCTTC. The chain has TRBV20-1 and TRBJ2-1, with a possible D match to TRBD1 (5 bases). The CDR3 spans 11 residues. The germline gives CDR1 DFQATT, CDR2 SNEGSKA (reference sequence). Trimming stripped 7 bases from V and 5 bases from J, with 9 bases between.

The chain recombines TRBV14 with TRBJ2-1; TRBD1 is a possible D gene (7 bases). The CDR3 sequence is 14 residues long. V shed 1 base and J shed 7 bases, with 11 bases lying between them. Per germline, CDR1 SGHDN and CDR2 FVKESK. The DNA for the CDR3 is TGTGCCAGCAGCCAAGCGGCAGGGGGGAATGAGCAGTTCTTC. This translates into CASSQAAGGNEQFF.

This rearrangement joins TRBV5-8 to TRBJ2-1; D uncertain. The CDR3 has 15 amino acids. Between the trimmed V and J ends, which lost 4 bases and 0 bases, there was a span of 11 bases. Germline V lookup: CDR1 SGHTS, CDR2 YDEGEE. This CDR3 is CASSPEPDSYNEQFF. The CDR3 nucleotides read TGTGCCAGCAGCCCAGAGCCCGACTCCTACAATGAGCAGTTCTTC.

The chain is built from TRBV7-6 and TRBJ2-3, with TRBD1 matching 10 bases. Germline V gives CDR1 SGHVS, CDR2 FNYEAQ. The CDR3 consists of 14 residues. V lost 5 bases to trimming and J lost 6 bases; unmatched junction nucleotides: 5. CDR3 in DNA: TGTGCCAGCAGCACCGGACAGGGGGGGGATACGCAGTATTTT. It translates to CASSTGQGGDTQYF.

This clone has only a few counts. The V and J genes are TRBV28 and TRBJ1-1; D perhaps matches TRBD1 (5 bases). The CDR3 runs to 11 residues. Germline loops: CDR1 MDHEN, CDR2 SYDVKM. The V end was cut by 10 bases, the J end by 4 bases, with 10 bases between. CDR3 nucleotide sequence: TGTGCCACTACAGGCCGCACTGAAGCTTTCTTT. Residues: CATTGRTEAFF.

The J gene is TRBJ2-5, the V gene TRBV7-6; D perhaps matches TRBD2 (6 bases). Germline V gene lookup returns CDR1 SGHVS and CDR2 FNYEAQ. The V end was cut by 10 bases, the J end by 3 bases, with 18 bases between. CDR3 size: 14 residues. The CDR3 coding sequence is TGTGCCACTAGCGCGGGTACTTGGGAAGAGACCCAGTACTTC. Translated: CATSAGTWEETQYF.

The chain couples TRBV18 to TRBJ2-1, with D possibly TRBD2 on 6 matching bases. Trimming pared 0 bases from V and 6 bases from J, leaving 15 bases between. The germline V gene has CDR1 KGHSH and CDR2 LQKENI. The CDR3 consists of 16 residues. The DNA of the CDR3 is TGTGCCAGCTCACCACCGTCGGTAGCCGGGGGCAATGAGCAGTTCTTC. Translated, it gives CASSPPSVAGGNEQFF.

V usage is TRBV19 and J usage is TRBJ2-1, with 12 bases matching TRBD2. The V gene's germline CDR1 is LNHDA and CDR2 SQIVND (reference sequence). The CDR3 runs 17 residues. V was clipped by 4 bases and J by 3 bases; unmatched bases: 7. The CDR3 loop reads CASSTLAGGPYYNEQFF. CDR3 bases: TGTGCCAGTAGTACCCTAGCGGGAGGGCCATACTACAATGAGCAGTTCTTC.

The chain recombines TRBV7-9 with TRBJ2-1; the D gene is possibly TRBD1 (5 bases). CDR1 is SEHNR, CDR2 FQNEAQ, per germline (reference sequence). Trimming pared 2 bases from V and 0 bases from J, leaving 14 bases between. This CDR3 has 17 amino acids. CDR3 protein: CASSLRGDGSSYNEQFF. In DNA form, the CDR3 reads TGTGCCAGCAGCTTAAGGGGTGACGGATCCTCCTACAATGAGCAGTTCTTC.

The gene calls are TRBV6-5 and TRBJ2-7, with TRBD2 as a possible D gene (7 bases). Looked up from germline, CDR1 is MNHEY and CDR2 is SVGAGI. The CDR3 contains 14 residues. With 9 bases removed from V and 4 bases from J, the gap between germline ends came to 19 bases. The DNA of the CDR3 is TGTGCCAGTACGGGGGGCCGAGGGGATTACGAGCAGTACTTC. This sequence encodes CASTGGRGDYEQYF.

This clone was found once. The J gene is TRBJ2-1, the V gene TRBV6-5, with D perhaps assigned TRBD1 or TRBD2 (5 bases each). This CDR3 region has 13 residues. The germline V and J ends were trimmed by 2 bases and 9 bases, with 11 bases remaining between them. The germline gives CDR1 MNHEY, CDR2 SVGAGI. The CDR3 coding sequence is TGTGCCAGCAGTTACAAAGGGGCGGGTGAGCAGTTCTTC. The encoded protein is CASSYKGAGEQFF.